Below, 4 T cell receptor beta chains from the same sample are listed, as sequenced in a study of CD4 T cells in relation to SARS-CoV-2 and coronaviruses. The antigens of these receptors remain unknown. Sequenced by immunoSEQ multiplex PCR; TCRdb stores in-frame clones only, minus some. Found here are 20,000 or so clones, about 80% of them singletons; the top ten hold approximately 11%. CD4+ T cells from unexposed donors were obtained before the COVID-19 pandemic (2011-2018). After approximately ten days of culture, CD4+ T cells were isolated. Source material: CD4+ T cells from PBMCs, cultured in vitro. The receptors come from a human donor in good health.

The chain is built from TRBV29-1 and TRBJ2-5; D gene ambiguous. Germline V gene sequence: CDR1 SQVTM, CDR2 ANQGSEA. Trimming took 3 bases from V and 5 from J, leaving 7 bases between them. CDR3 length: 11 amino acids. CDR3 residues: CSVEADETQYF. In nucleotides, the CDR3 is TGCAGCGTTGAGGCCGACGAGACCCAGTACTTC.

The V and J genes are TRBV9 and TRBJ2-7, with 9 bases that match TRBD1. From germline, CDR1 is SGDLS and CDR2 YYNGEE. CDR3 length: 14 residues. After removal of 4 bases from V and 5 bases from J, the junction contained 7 bases not matched to a gene. CDR3 nucleotide sequence: TGTGCCAGCAGCAGTACAGGGGGCGTCGACGAGCAGTACTTC. This gives the protein CASSSTGGVDEQYF.

This clone was seen once. This chain's CDR3 is CASSQEGSYEQYF. CDR3 coding DNA: TGTGCCAGCAGCCAAGAAGGGTCATACGAGCAGTACTTC. This chain links TRBV3-1 (or the pseudogene TRBV3-2) with TRBJ2-7, with unresolved D. Germline V CDR1 and CDR2: LGHDT, YNNKEL (reference sequence). V was pared by 0 bases and J by 4 bases, with 7 bases between. The CDR3 is 13 amino acids.

The gene calls are TRBV6-5 and TRBJ1-2; D may be TRBD1 (5 bases). V was clipped by 6 bases and J by 8 bases, with 19 bases between them. Germline CDR1 is MNHEY and CDR2 is SVGAGI. This CDR3 has 14 residues. The DNA for the CDR3 is TGTGCCAGCAGGGACCGGGATAGAGGGGTGGGCTACACCTTC. It yields the protein CASRDRDRGVGYTF.